What follows describes a single TCR beta chain. The sample originates from a study of blood T cell repertoires in COVID-19. For the study at large: Whether acute or convalescent, the COVID-19 samples came from the United States, Italy and Spain. Nucleic acid was either cDNA or gDNA, and it came from T cells, B-cell-depleted T cells, or PBMCs.

The germline gives CDR1 KGHDR, CDR2 SFDVKD. The CDR3 is 16 amino acids. V trimming: 5 bases; J trimming: 6 bases; junction bases outside the gene matches: 8. In the study's own analysis: Amplification with reference gene primers provided the estimates of nucleated cell counts. TCRdb's copy holds only in-frame clones and misses some; the assay was immunoSEQ multiplex PCR. Clone size and the V and J calls come from that table; the DNA yielded D and trimming. Here the sample spans 200,000 to 250,000 clones, about four fifths being singletons. This chain uses TRBV24-1 with TRBJ2-3, with 12 bases aligning to TRBD2. This clonotype was obtained from a woman aged 18 to 35 with acute or convalescent COVID-19. The material sequenced was peripheral blood. This CDR3 reads CATSVLAGGPKDTQYF. The CDR3 nucleotides are TGTGCCACCAGTGTGCTAGCGGGAGGGCCTAAGGATACGCAGTATTTT.